This T cell receptor (beta chain) was identified during a study of T cells after yellow fever vaccination. Germline assignment: CDR1 WNHNN and CDR2 SYGVQD (reference sequence). This CDR3 is built from 13 residues. V was shortened by 5 bases and J by 4 bases, with 10 bases between the two germline ends. This clonotype came up a few times. One entry per CDR3 protein, called by TCRdb with MiXCR from the 5' RACE reads. The sample lists 170,000 or so distinct CDR3 sequences; around 8.5% were seen once. This sample comprised CD8+ T cells sorted from PBMCs, obtained 45 days after the yellow fever booster vaccination. This clonotype originated in a man between 18 and 35 years old who received the YFV17D yellow fever vaccine. The rearrangement links TRBV10-1 to TRBJ2-3; D may be TRBD1 (6 bases). CDR3 bases: TGCGCCAGCAGTCTACAGGGCGCAGATACGCAGTATTTT. Its translation is CASSLQGADTQYF.